The sample holds many counts of the clone carrying this TCR beta chain. Its target is unknown. Libraries of TCR beta came from iRepertoire HTBI primers plus Arm-PCR of CDR3 regions. TCRdb reanalysed the multiplex PCR reads using MiXCR and keeps one entry per CDR3 protein. Here the sample spans fewer than 550,000 distinct CDR3 sequences, about 16% being singletons. The sample is drawn from a study of regulatory T cells in long-lasting Graves disease. Whole-study findings and limits: Among persistent patients, a larger number of public clonotypes were shared (about 3,000) than among newly diagnosed patients (approximately 970).

This CDR3 has 14 amino acids. Losses at the gene ends were 3 bases for V and 2 bases for J; bases not matched to a gene: 4. Germline V gives CDR1 SGHVS, CDR2 FQNEAQ. The time point is: newly diagnosed GD, antithyroid drugs for less than 3 months. From RNA extracted from PBMCs, the TCR library was made. These records were also assigned to another study, of T cells in Graves' hyperthyroidism and ophthalmopathy. Per that study: The HTBI set primed first-round TCR CDR3 RT-PCR.

The TCR sequence derives from a woman aged 35-65 years with Graves disease. Here the sequenced sample was peripheral blood mononuclear cells (PBMCs), taken at new diagnosis, from a patient treated with antithyroid drugs. The rearrangement links TRBV7-8 to TRBJ2-7; 7 bases are a match to TRBD1. The DNA of the CDR3 is TGTGCCAGCAGCTTCAGACAGGGTCCCTACGAGCAGTACTTC. Amino acid sequence: CASSFRQGPYEQYF.